One sample yielded the 28 T cell receptor beta chains listed below, sequenced in a study of shared clonotypes between healthy human individuals. As defined, naive CD8 cells were CD45RO-negative and positively selected for CCR7, with terminally differentiated effector memory CD45RA+ cells excluded. Using immunoSEQ multiplex PCR, the repertoire was profiled, and TCRdb retains in-frame clones only, with some absent. The repertoire holds around 2,100,000 clones, with over 85% as singletons. The material sequenced was naive CD8+ T cells sorted from blood. The source is a young man in good health.

This sequence joins TRBV2 and TRBJ2-3; D may correspond to TRBD1 or TRBD2 (6 bases each). Germline CDR1 reads SNHLY; CDR2 reads FYNNEI. V lost 6 bases to trimming and J lost 0 bases, with 13 bases between them. The CDR3 is 15 residues long. CDR3: CASSGEGGSTDTQYF. CDR3 nucleotides: TGTGCCAGCAGCGGCGAGGGGGGAAGCACAGATACGCAGTATTTT.

V is TRBV6-6 and J is TRBJ1-2; no clear D gene. The CDR3 consists of 12 residues. V lost 1 base and J lost 6, with 6 bases in between. Germline-derived CDR1 and CDR2 are MNHNY and SVGAGI (reference sequence). The CDR3 is CASSYFQDGYTF. Here the CDR3 DNA reads TGTGCCAGCAGTTACTTCCAGGATGGCTACACCTTC.

CDR3 amino acids: CASSVGQGTDTQYF. CDR3 bases: TGTGCCAGCAGCGTAGGACAGGGCACAGATACGCAGTATTTT. The rearrangement joins TRBV11-2 to TRBJ2-3; 7 positions agree with TRBD1. CDR3 size: 14 residues. V dropped 5 bases and J dropped 1; count of bases not matched to a gene: 3. The V gene's germline CDR1 is SGHAT and CDR2 FQNNGV.

The chain uses TRBV5-1 and TRBJ2-7, with 9 bases matching TRBD1. This CDR3 contains 15 residues. J lost 3 bases, V lost 3 bases, and 7 bases had no gene match. CDR1 and CDR2 (germline): SGHRS, YFSETQ. The DNA for the CDR3 is TGCGCCAGCAGCTCGCCCGGGACAGGGAACTACGAGCAGTACTTC. Translation: CASSSPGTGNYEQYF.

Turning to this clone: At one boundary the junction diverges from the germline segment, which might be a read error. This chain uses TRBV20-1 with TRBJ2-3, with D possibly being TRBD1 or TRBD2 (5 bases each). The CDR3 length is 11 residues. CDR1 and CDR2 from the germline V gene are DFQATT and SNEGSKA (reference sequence). The CDR3 DNA sequence: TGCAGTGCGAGAGGGGAAAATACGCAGTATTTT. This gives the protein CSARGENTQYF.

This chain uses TRBV5-8 with TRBJ2-5; D unclear. The V gene lost 1 base and the J gene lost 1 base, with 14 bases spanning the gap. This CDR3 comprises 16 residues. In germline, CDR1 is SGHTS, CDR2 YDEGEE. Here the CDR3 reads CASSLFTRTPQETQYF. DNA of the CDR3: TGTGCCAGCAGCTTGTTTACGCGCACGCCCCAAGAGACCCAGTACTTC.

This clone appeared a single time. The V gene is TRBV11-2, the J gene TRBJ2-4; D is uncertain. The V gene's germline CDR1 is SGHAT and CDR2 FQNNGV. CDR3 length: 17 amino acids. V was trimmed by 5 bases and J by 0 bases, leaving 17 bases between them. The CDR3 loop is CASSHDAWGLAKNIQYF. The CDR3 DNA reads TGTGCCAGCAGCCACGATGCTTGGGGTTTAGCCAAAAACATTCAGTACTTC.

The chain carries TRBV5-1 and TRBJ1-1; D not resolved. V was pared by 0 bases and J by 1 base, with 7 bases between. The CDR3 is 14 amino acids. CDR1 and CDR2 (germline): SGHRS, YFSETQ. CDR3 sequence reads: CASSLDEENTEAFF. CDR3 sequence (DNA): TGCGCCAGCAGCTTGGATGAGGAGAACACTGAAGCTTTCTTT.

The chain recombines TRBV5-1 with TRBJ2-7; TRBD1 agrees at 10 bases. Germline trimming cut 6 bases from V and 2 bases from J; bases unmatched to any gene: 8. The CDR3 contains 15 residues. Germline V CDR1 and CDR2: SGHRS, YFSETQ. The CDR3 sequence: CASNPLDRGAYEQYF. In DNA, the CDR3 is TGCGCCAGCAATCCCCTGGACAGGGGGGCCTACGAGCAGTACTTC.

The chain joins TRBV20-1 to TRBJ1-2; D is ambiguous. The length of the CDR3 is 11 residues. The V gene lost 5 bases and the J gene lost 5 bases, with 9 bases spanning the gap. Germline CDR1 is DFQATT and CDR2 is SNEGSKA (reference sequence). The CDR3 reads CSAYIRYGYTF. The CDR3, as DNA: TGCAGTGCTTACATACGGTATGGCTACACCTTC.

This clone showed up just once. J is TRBJ1-1 and V is TRBV27; D is uncertain. This CDR3 comprises 13 residues. Germline V gene lookup returns CDR1 MNHEY and CDR2 SMNVEV (reference sequence). Deletions cut 5 bases from V and 11 bases from J, with 18 bases between. The CDR3 loop reads CASSPLGAEHAFF. The CDR3 DNA follows: TGTGCCAGCAGTCCCCTCGGTGCAGAGCACGCTTTCTTT.

This clone was recorded only once. For the CDR3, the DNA is TGCGCCAGCAGACTGACAGGTGGGAGCTCCTACGAGCAGTACTTC. Translation: CASRLTGGSSYEQYF. The gene calls are TRBV5-1 and TRBJ2-7; maybe TRBD1 (6 bases). This CDR3 contains 15 residues. The germline V and J ends were trimmed by 5 bases and 0 bases, with 15 bases remaining between them. Germline CDR1 is SGHRS and CDR2 is YFSETQ.

The chain uses TRBV6-5 and TRBJ2-7, with 8 bases lining up with TRBD1. V was pared by 5 bases and J by 5 bases, with 8 bases of the junction left unmatched. Germline CDR1 MNHEY, CDR2 SVGAGI. The CDR3 covers 14 residues. The CDR3 spells CASSTQGGWDEQYF. Written as DNA, the CDR3 is TGTGCCAGCAGTACACAGGGGGGTTGGGACGAGCAGTACTTC.

The chain uses TRBV2 and TRBJ2-2; 13 bases align to TRBD2. Losses at the gene ends were 5 bases for V and 4 bases for J; bases not matched to a gene: 13. The CDR3 has 19 amino acids. The V gene's germline CDR1 is SNHLY and CDR2 FYNNEI. The CDR3 nucleotides are TGTGCCAGCAGTATTGGGGGACTAGCGGGATCTTTTTTCACCGGGGAGCTGTTTTTT. It encodes CASSIGGLAGSFFTGELFF.

The chain couples TRBV1 to TRBJ2-1; the table's D call, TRBD1, has no DNA check behind it. TRBV1 is marked as a pseudogene. This CDR3 has 17 residues. The CDR3 loop is CTSSLPPGQGHSNEQFF. The CDR3 DNA is TGCACCAGCAGCCTGCCCCCGGGACAGGGTCATAGCAATGAGCAGTTCTTC.

The chain recombines TRBV5-1 with TRBJ2-2, with a tentative D call TRBD1 (7 bases). Germline V CDR1 and CDR2: SGHRS, YFSETQ. V shed 4 bases and J shed 0 bases, with 25 bases lying between them. The CDR3 is 20 amino acids. This chain's CDR3 is CASSPQGEEGAETNTGELFF. The CDR3 bases are TGCGCCAGCAGCCCCCAGGGGGAGGAGGGGGCCGAAACGAACACCGGGGAGCTGTTTTTT. The full variable domain, rest sourced from reference TRBV5-1 and TRBJ2-2, is KAGVTQTPRYLIKTRGQQVTLSCSPISGHRSVSWYQQTPGQGLQFLFEYFSETQRNKGNFPGRFSGRQFSNSRSEMNVSTLELGDSALYLCASSPQGEEGAETNTGELFFGEGSRLTVL.

This chain joins TRBV19 and TRBJ2-7; TRBD1 is a possible D gene (5 bases). Germline CDR1 LNHDA, CDR2 SQIVND (reference sequence). The V gene lost 1 base and the J gene lost 3 bases, with 7 bases spanning the gap. The CDR3 is 13 amino acids. The CDR3 is CASSIGTYYEQYF. The CDR3 coding sequence is TGTGCCAGTAGTATAGGGACATACTACGAGCAGTACTTC.

J is TRBJ2-1 and V is TRBV9, with 7 bases lining up with TRBD2. Trimming cost V 3 bases and J 2 bases; bases outside gene matches: 2. The CDR3 has 14 residues. Germline lookup yields CDR1 SGDLS and CDR2 YYNGEE. The DNA for the CDR3 is TGTGCCAGCAGCGGGAGCGGGACCTACAATGAGCAGTTCTTC. Its translation: CASSGSGTYNEQFF.

The chain joins TRBV6-1 to TRBJ1-2; D remains ambiguous. The CDR3 extends over 13 amino acids. Germline loops: CDR1 MNHNS, CDR2 SASEGT. Trimming removed 6 bases from V and 5 bases from J, with 13 bases in between. The CDR3 is CASRDLVGYGYTF. The CDR3 DNA is TGTGCCAGCAGGGACCTAGTGGGGTATGGCTACACCTTC.

The J gene is TRBJ1-5, the V gene TRBV5-6; 11 bases align to TRBD1. J gave up 3 bases and V 4 bases, and 6 bases lay outside the gene matches. Germline values: CDR1 SGHDT, CDR2 YYEEEE. CDR3 length: 16 amino acids. CDR3 DNA sequence: TGTGCCAGCAGCCCCTGGGACAGGGGGAACAATCAGCCCCAGCATTTT. This gives the protein CASSPWDRGNNQPQHF. Combining the CDR3 with reference TRBV5-6 and TRBJ1-5 gives the whole variable domain DAGVTQSPTHLIKTRGQQVTLRCSPKSGHDTVSWYQQALGQGPQFIFQYYEEEERQRGNFPDRFSGHQFPNYSSELNVNALLLGDSALYLCASSPWDRGNNQPQHFGDGTRLSIL.

The chain uses TRBV5-4 and TRBJ2-1, with D perhaps assigned TRBD1 or TRBD2 (5 bases each). V shed 4 bases and J shed 6 bases, with 11 bases lying between them. The CDR3 totals 13 residues. Germline V lookup: CDR1 SGHNT, CDR2 YYREEE (reference sequence). The DNA for the CDR3 is TGTGCCAGCAGCCACGGGGACCGCAATGAGCAGTTCTTC. Translating gives CASSHGDRNEQFF.

The gene calls are TRBV15 and TRBJ2-3; 11 bases agree with TRBD2. Germline values: CDR1 LNHNV, CDR2 YYDKDF (reference sequence). The junction had 6 bases not matched to a gene; V was cut back by 4 bases and J by 3 bases. This CDR3 spans 16 amino acids. Written as DNA, the CDR3 is TGTGCCACCAGCACACAAGGGACTAGCGGAACAGATACGCAGTATTTT. This translates into CATSTQGTSGTDTQYF.

J is TRBJ2-7 and V is TRBV18; TRBD1 agrees at 8 bases. CDR3 size: 14 residues. J lost 5 bases, V lost 3 bases, and 6 bases had no gene match. Looked up from germline, CDR1 is KGHSH and CDR2 is LQKENI. The CDR3 sequence is CASSPSQGANEQYF. CDR3 coding DNA: TGTGCCAGCTCACCCTCGCAGGGGGCGAACGAGCAGTACTTC.

The rearrangement links TRBV19 to TRBJ2-7; tentatively, D is TRBD1 (6 bases). V lost 5 bases to trimming and J lost 4 bases, with 15 bases between them. The CDR3 is 14 residues long. CDR1 is LNHDA, CDR2 SQIVND, per germline (reference sequence). CDR3: CASSAPGHDYEQYF. The DNA of the CDR3 is TGTGCCAGTAGTGCTCCGGGACATGATTACGAGCAGTACTTC.

Of note for this clone: Within the sample, other DNA sequences also encode this same CDR3. The chain uses TRBV2 and TRBJ2-3; no clear D. This CDR3 has 11 amino acids. Germline CDR1 is SNHLY and CDR2 is FYNNEI. V gave up 6 bases and J gave up 6 bases, with 7 bases separating them. This CDR3 is CASSEMDTQYF. CDR3 DNA sequence: TGTGCCAGCAGCGAAATGGATACGCAGTATTTT.

On this clone itself: Within the sample, other DNA sequences also encode this same CDR3. V usage is TRBV9 and J usage is TRBJ2-5; D call uncertain. The CDR3 contains 13 residues. The germline CDR1 and CDR2 sequences are SGDLS and YYNGEE. V was pared by 0 bases and J by 5 bases, with 8 bases between. The CDR3 loop is CASSVGDLETQYF. The CDR3 coding sequence is TGTGCCAGCAGCGTAGGGGATCTGGAGACCCAGTACTTC.

V gene TRBV13 combines with J gene TRBJ2-2; D remains ambiguous. The CDR3 totals 13 residues. V lost 4 bases, J lost 6 bases, and 9 bases lay in between. Germline CDR1 PRHDT, CDR2 FYEKMQ (reference sequence). DNA of the CDR3: TGTGCCAGCAGCTATGGCTTTCCCGGGGAGCTGTTTTTT. Its translation: CASSYGFPGELFF.

The rearrangement uses TRBV11-2 and TRBJ2-3; 10 bases align to TRBD1. Germline V gene sequence: CDR1 SGHAT, CDR2 FQNNGV. V was pared by 1 base and J by 1 base, with 2 bases of the junction left unmatched. The CDR3 extends over 16 amino acids. In DNA form, the CDR3 reads TGTGCCAGCAGCTTAGTAGGACAGGGGGGCACAGATACGCAGTATTTT. Its protein is CASSLVGQGGTDTQYF.